This TCR beta chain was retrieved from a study of T cell changes during pregnancy in multiple sclerosis (dated by TCRdb to about 2019). Describing the broader study: Changes in the T cell repertoire over the course of pregnancy were examined in this study in women with multiple sclerosis.

To prepare the library, the immunoSEQ multiplex PCR assay was applied. What TCRdb holds here is the immuneACCESS table cut down to in-frame rearrangements. Part of the clones is not present; checked against another copy, under half of the missing clones reflect an unresolved V gene, and the others are unexplained. In this sample the table shows under 95,000 clones, approximately 95% of which occur a single time. 0.8% to 1% of the sample goes to the ten largest clones. CDR1 and CDR2 are drawn from the germline V gene: ENHRY, SYGVKD. Including the terminal cysteine and phenylalanine, the CDR3 comprises 16 residues. Only CDR3 DNA is held: 48 bases, read in frame from base 1. V and J are trimmed by 0 bases and 8 bases, and the gene matches miss 7 bases of the junction. Comment on this clone: Its recognized antigen is unknown. No much larger clone exists at a distance of one base, and base qualities are not known.

The rearrangement joined TRBV10-3 to TRBJ2-4; TRBD2 agrees with 10 junctional bases. This clonotype was sampled from a female donor in good health, enrolled as a control in a pregnancy study. The sequences come from peripheral blood, collected in the second trimester of pregnancy. The CDR3 here reads CAISESLAGDWHIQYF. The nucleotides read TGTGCCATCAGTGAGTCGCTAGCGGGGGATTGGCACATTCAGTACTTC.